This TCR beta chain appears in the sequencing data of a study of regulatory T cells in long-lasting Graves disease. Study overall: Patients with new Graves' disease had used antithyroid drugs below 3 months. Study-level points and caveats: Relative to newly diagnosed Graves' patients, persistent ones had lower TCR diversity.

CDR1 and CDR2 from the germline V gene are SGHRS and YFSETQ. V was pared by 0 bases and J by 6 bases, with 6 bases of the junction left unmatched. CDR3 length equals 15 residues. Noted time point: newly diagnosed GD, antithyroid drugs for less than 3 months. The TCR library was made from RNA extracted from PBMCs. This clonotype showed up many times. Its specificity is unknown. CDR3-region Arm-PCR and iRepertoire HTBI primers produced the TCR beta libraries. TCRdb redid the calling of the multiplex PCR reads with MiXCR, one entry per CDR3 protein. The sample includes approximately 440,000 distinct CDR3 sequences, about a sixth of them seen just once. The sample was also reused in another study, on T cells in Graves' hyperthyroidism and ophthalmopathy.

The V and J genes are TRBV5-1 and TRBJ2-3, with TRBD1 matching over 8 bases. This TCR came from a man aged 40-50 years with Graves disease. The specimen comprised peripheral blood mononuclear cells (PBMCs), sampled at new diagnosis, from a patient treated with antithyroid drugs. In DNA, the CDR3 is TGCGCCAGCAGCTTGGTAGGACAGGGTATCGATACGCAGTATTTT. Residues: CASSLVGQGIDTQYF.